This T cell receptor beta chain originates from a study of shared clonotypes between healthy human individuals. Germline lookup yields CDR1 MNHNS and CDR2 SASEGT. V lost 1 base to trimming and J lost 4 bases; unmatched junction nucleotides: 9. The CDR3 extends over 16 amino acids. Points on this clone: Its antigen is not known.

Findings and limits, study-wide: The study drew on few donors, limiting represented genetic and exposure-history diversity.

Data came from immunoSEQ multiplex PCR; TCRdb stores just in-frame clones and leaves some out. This sample has some 2,000,000 clones; approximately 94% occur once, and the top ten carry about 0.13%. Sequencing input: naive CD4+ T cells sorted from blood. The subset is: CD45RA+ positively selected. The sequence was collected from a young man in good health. The chain employs TRBV6-1 and TRBJ1-2, with 7 bases fitting TRBD1. CDR3 region: CASSEEAVGQSYGYTF. Written as DNA, the CDR3 is TGTGCCAGCAGTGAAGAAGCGGTGGGACAGTCCTATGGCTACACCTTC.